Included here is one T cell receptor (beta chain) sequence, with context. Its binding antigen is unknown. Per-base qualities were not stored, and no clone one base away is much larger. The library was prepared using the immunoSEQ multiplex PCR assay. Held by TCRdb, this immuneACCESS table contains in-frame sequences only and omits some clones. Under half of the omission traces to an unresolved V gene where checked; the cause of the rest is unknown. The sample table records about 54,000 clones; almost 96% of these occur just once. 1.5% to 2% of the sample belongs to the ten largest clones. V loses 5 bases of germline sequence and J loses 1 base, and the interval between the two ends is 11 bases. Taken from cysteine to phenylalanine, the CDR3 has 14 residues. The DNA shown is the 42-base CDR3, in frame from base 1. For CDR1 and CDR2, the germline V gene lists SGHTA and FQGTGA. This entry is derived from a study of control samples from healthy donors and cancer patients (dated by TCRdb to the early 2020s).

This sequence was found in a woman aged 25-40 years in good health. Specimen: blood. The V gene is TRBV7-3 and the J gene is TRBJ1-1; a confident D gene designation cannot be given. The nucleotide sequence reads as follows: TGTGCCAGCAGCAAAGACGGAGAGAACACTGAAGCTTTCTTT. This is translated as CASSKDGENTEAFF. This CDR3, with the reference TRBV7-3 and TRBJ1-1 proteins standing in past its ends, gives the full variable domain GAGVSQTPSNKVTEKGKYVELRCDPISGHTALYWYRQSLGQGPEFLIYFQGTGAADDSGLPNDRFFAVRPEGSVSTLKIQRTERGDSAVYLCASSKDGENTEAFFGQGTRLTVV.